This TCR beta chain was sequenced for a study of CD8 T cells in ankylosing spondylitis. This clonotype was seen ten or more times. MiXCR, applied by TCRdb to the 5' RACE reads, yields one record per CDR3 protein. The sample contains 90,000 to 100,000 distinct CDR3 sequences, over 6.5% of which appear only once. The sequence derives from a male donor with ankylosing spondylitis or in good health (not recorded which). Sequenced: blood, either unsorted or a sorted T cell fraction (not recorded which).

CDR3 sequence (DNA): TGCGCCAGCAGCCAGGGACAAGAATACAATGAGCAGTTCTTC. Amino acids: CASSQGQEYNEQFF. The rearrangement uses TRBV5-1 and TRBJ2-1, with D tentatively TRBD1 (6 bases). CDR1 and CDR2 (germline): SGHRS, YFSETQ. The CDR3 is 14 amino acids. Trimming pared 4 bases from V and 4 bases from J, leaving 12 bases between.